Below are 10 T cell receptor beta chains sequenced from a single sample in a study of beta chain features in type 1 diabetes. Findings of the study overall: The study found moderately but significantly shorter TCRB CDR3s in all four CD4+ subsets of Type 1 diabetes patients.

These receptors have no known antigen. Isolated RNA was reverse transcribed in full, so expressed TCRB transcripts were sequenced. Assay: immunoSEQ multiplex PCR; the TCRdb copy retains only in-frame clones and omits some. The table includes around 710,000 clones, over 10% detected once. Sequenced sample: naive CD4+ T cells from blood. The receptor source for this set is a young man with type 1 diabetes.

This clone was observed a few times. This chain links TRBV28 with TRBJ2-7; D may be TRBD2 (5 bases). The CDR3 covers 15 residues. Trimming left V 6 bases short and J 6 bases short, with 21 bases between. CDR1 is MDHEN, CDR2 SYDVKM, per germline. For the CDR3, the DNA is TGTGCCAGCAGCCAGGCCTCGGGGTATCCCTTCGAGCAGTACTTC. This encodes CASSQASGYPFEQYF.

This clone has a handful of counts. The CDR3 region is CASSYLEEVKTQYF. The CDR3 DNA sequence: TGTGCCAGCAGTTACCTAGAGGAAGTGAAGACCCAGTACTTC. The rearrangement links TRBV6-5 to TRBJ2-5; unclear D gene. This CDR3 is built from 14 residues. Deletions cut 2 bases from V and 6 bases from J, with 13 bases between. Germline V lookup: CDR1 MNHEY, CDR2 SVGAGI.

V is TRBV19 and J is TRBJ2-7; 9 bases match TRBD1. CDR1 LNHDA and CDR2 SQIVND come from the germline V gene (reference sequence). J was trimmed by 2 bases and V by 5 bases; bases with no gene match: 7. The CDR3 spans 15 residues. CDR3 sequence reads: CASSPGTGRTYEQYF. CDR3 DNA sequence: TGTGCCAGTAGTCCCGGGACAGGGCGAACCTACGAGCAGTACTTC.

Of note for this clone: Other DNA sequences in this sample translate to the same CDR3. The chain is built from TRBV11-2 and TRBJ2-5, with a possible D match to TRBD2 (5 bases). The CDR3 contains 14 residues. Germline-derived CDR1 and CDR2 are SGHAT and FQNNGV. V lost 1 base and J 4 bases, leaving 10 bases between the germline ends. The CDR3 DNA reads TGTGCCAGCAGCTTAGGGGGAGCAGGAGAGACCCAGTACTTC. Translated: CASSLGGAGETQYF. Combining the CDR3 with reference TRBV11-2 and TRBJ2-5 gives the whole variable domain EAGVAQSPRYKIIEKRQSVAFWCNPISGHATLYWYQQILGQGPKLLIQFQNNGVVDDSQLPKDRFSAERLKGVDSTLKIQPAKLEDSAVYLCASSLGGAGETQYFGPGTRLLVL.

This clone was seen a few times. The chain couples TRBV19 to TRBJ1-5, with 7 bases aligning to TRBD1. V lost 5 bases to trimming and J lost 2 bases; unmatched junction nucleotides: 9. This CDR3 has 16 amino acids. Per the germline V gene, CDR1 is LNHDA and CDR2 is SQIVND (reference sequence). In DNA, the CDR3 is TGTGCCAGTAGTGTGACAGGGAAGATCCGCAATCAGCCCCAGCATTTT. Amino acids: CASSVTGKIRNQPQHF.

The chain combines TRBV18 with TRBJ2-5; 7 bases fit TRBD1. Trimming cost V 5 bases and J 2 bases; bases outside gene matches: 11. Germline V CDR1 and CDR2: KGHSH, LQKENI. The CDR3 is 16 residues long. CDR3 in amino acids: CASSFNEGAKQETQYF. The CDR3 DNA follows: TGTGCCAGCTCATTCAACGAGGGGGCCAAGCAAGAGACCCAGTACTTC.

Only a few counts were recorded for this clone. The CDR3 is CASSSIRDRVLYEQYF. In DNA form, the CDR3 reads TGTGCCAGCAGCTCCATTCGGGACAGGGTTTTATACGAGCAGTACTTC. This rearrangement joins TRBV11-2 to TRBJ2-7, with TRBD1 matching over 9 bases. The CDR3 sequence is 16 residues long. Germline V gene data show CDR1 as SGHAT and CDR2 as FQNNGV. V was pared by 4 bases and J by 4 bases, with 11 bases of the junction left unmatched.

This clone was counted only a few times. In DNA form, the CDR3 reads TGTGCCAGCATCCCGGGACAGGCCTACACCGGGGAGCTGTTTTTT. This codes for CASIPGQAYTGELFF. J is TRBJ2-2 and V is TRBV28; 8 bases are shared with TRBD1. With V trimmed by 7 bases and J by 3 bases, 7 bases remained unmatched. This CDR3 comprises 15 residues. Germline V gene lookup returns CDR1 MDHEN and CDR2 SYDVKM.

The CDR3 coding sequence is TGTGCCAGCAGTCCTGACAGGGTGGCTAATGAAAAACTGTTTTTT. Protein: CASSPDRVANEKLFF. The V gene is TRBV27, the J gene TRBJ1-4, with 7 bases fitting TRBD1. The CDR3 has 15 residues. The ends lost 5 bases at V and 3 bases at J; junction bases unmatched: 6. Germline-derived CDR1 and CDR2 are MNHEY and SMNVEV (reference sequence). Full variable domain (remainder filled in from reference TRBV27 and TRBJ1-4): EAQVTQNPRYLITVTGKKLTVTCSQNMNHEYMSWYRQDPGLGLRQIYYSMNVEVTDKGDVPEGYKVSRKEKRNFPLILESPSPNQTSLYFCASSPDRVANEKLFFGSGTQLSVL.

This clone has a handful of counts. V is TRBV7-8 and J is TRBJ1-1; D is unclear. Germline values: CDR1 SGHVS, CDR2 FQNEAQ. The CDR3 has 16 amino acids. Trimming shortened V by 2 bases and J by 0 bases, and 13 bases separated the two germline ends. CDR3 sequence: CASSLMDGQLNTEAFF. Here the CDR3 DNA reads TGTGCCAGCAGCTTAATGGATGGGCAGCTGAACACTGAAGCTTTCTTT.